These 30 T cell receptor beta chains came from one sample sequenced in a study of cytomegalovirus exposure and HLA in healthy donors. 13 Jbeta primers and 60 Vbeta primers were used for the PCR. Produced via immunoSEQ multiplex PCR; TCRdb's table is partial and in-frame only. The sample lists around 100,000 clones; roughly 69% were seen once. The source material was PBMCs. These receptors all come from a man aged 25-40 years in good health and CMV-seropositive.

This chain connects TRBV9 to TRBJ2-7, with 8 bases lining up with TRBD2. The germline gives CDR1 SGDLS, CDR2 YYNGEE. J was trimmed by 2 bases and V by 4 bases; bases with no gene match: 11. The CDR3 totals 16 residues. DNA of the CDR3: TGTGCCAGCAGCCCTCGAGATAGCGGGGCGACCTACGAGCAGTACTTC. Residues: CASSPRDSGATYEQYF.

The V gene is TRBV27, the J gene TRBJ2-3; the D gene is possibly TRBD1 (5 bases). The V gene lost 6 bases and the J gene lost 4 bases, with 17 bases spanning the gap. Germline V gene data show CDR1 as MNHEY and CDR2 as SMNVEV (reference sequence). CDR3 length equals 15 residues. The CDR3 bases are TGTGCCAGCAGGCTTATTAGGGGTTTTTCAGATACGCAGTATTTT. This translates into CASRLIRGFSDTQYF.

The rearrangement links TRBV27 to TRBJ2-5, with 9 bases aligning to TRBD1. The CDR3 length is 13 residues. CDR1 is MNHEY and CDR2 is SMNVEV in the germline V gene (reference sequence). Trimming cost V 7 bases and J 5 bases; bases outside gene matches: 5. The CDR3 nucleotides read TGTGCCAGCACCGGGACAGGGTGGGAGACCCAGTACTTC. Translating it yields CASTGTGWETQYF.

This clone has just one count. The chain uses TRBV19 and TRBJ1-6; D uncertain. The CDR3 has 14 amino acids. Trimming removed 3 bases from V and 1 base from J, with 4 bases in between. The germline V gene encodes CDR1 LNHDA and CDR2 SQIVND (reference sequence). The CDR3 is CASSIVSYNSPLHF. The CDR3 DNA reads TGTGCCAGTAGTATCGTGTCCTATAATTCACCCCTCCACTTT. The full variable domain, its missing parts supplied by reference TRBV19 and TRBJ1-6, is DGGITQSPKYLFRKEGQNVTLSCEQNLNHDAMYWYRQDPGQGLRLIYYSQIVNDFQKGDIAEGYSVSREKKESFPLTVTSAQKNPTAFYLCASSIVSYNSPLHFGNGTRLTVT.

The chain has TRBV4-1 and TRBJ1-2; 8 nucleotides line up with TRBD1. This CDR3 is built from 15 residues. Trimming cost V 5 bases and J 5 bases; bases outside gene matches: 10. Germline CDR1 reads MGHRA; CDR2 reads YSYEKL. The CDR3 DNA follows: TGCGCCAGCAGCGCCGGACAGGGTACCTCTTATGGCTACACCTTC. Translating gives CASSAGQGTSYGYTF.

The V and J genes are TRBV7-9 and TRBJ1-2; D is ambiguous. V lost 5 bases and J lost 4, with 11 bases in between. The germline V gene encodes CDR1 SEHNR and CDR2 FQNEAQ (reference sequence). The length of the CDR3 is 13 residues. CDR3 in DNA: TGTGCCAGCAGCCCAGACACCTTCTATGGCTACACCTTC. Protein: CASSPDTFYGYTF.

Comments on this clone: In the same sample, other DNA sequences code for this CDR3. V usage is TRBV6-1 and J usage is TRBJ1-1; perhaps TRBD1 as D (5 bases). Germline-derived CDR1 and CDR2 are MNHNS and SASEGT. This CDR3 comprises 13 residues. V gave up 5 bases and J gave up 9 bases, with 16 bases separating them. The CDR3 DNA reads as TGTGCCAGCAGTATTGGGTCTTCAGGGAAAGCTTTCTTT. This translates into CASSIGSSGKAFF.

J is TRBJ1-5 and V is TRBV14; perhaps TRBD1 as D (5 bases). Between the trimmed V and J ends, which lost 6 bases and 0 bases, there was a span of 15 bases. The CDR3 contains 16 residues. Germline V gene data show CDR1 as SGHDN and CDR2 as FVKESK. CDR3 in amino acids: CASSFPGNPSNQPQHF. The CDR3 nucleotides read TGTGCCAGCAGTTTCCCAGGGAACCCTAGCAATCAGCCCCAGCATTTT.

This clone appeared a single time. The chain combines TRBV27 with TRBJ2-7; D uncertain. Trimming stripped 4 bases from V and 4 bases from J, with 17 bases between. Germline CDR1 MNHEY, CDR2 SMNVEV (reference sequence). CDR3 size: 15 residues. The CDR3 bases are TGTGCCAGCAGTTCACAGAGAACCCCCCCATACGAGCAGTACTTC. Amino acids: CASSSQRTPPYEQYF.

This clone has just a few counts. The chain combines TRBV6-5 with TRBJ2-7; the D gene is possibly TRBD1 (6 bases). V was pared by 5 bases and J by 7 bases, with 18 bases between. In germline, CDR1 is MNHEY, CDR2 SVGAGI. This CDR3 is 14 amino acids long. The CDR3 nucleotides are TGTGCCAGCAGTCTCAGGGGTTCCGTGGGGGAGCAGTACTTC. Encoded protein: CASSLRGSVGEQYF.

V is TRBV6-5 and J is TRBJ1-2; TRBD1 agrees at 12 bases. CDR1 is MNHEY, CDR2 SVGAGI, per germline. Trimming removed 9 bases from V and 4 bases from J; junction bases left unmatched: 9. The CDR3 contains 15 residues. For the CDR3, the DNA is TGTGCCAGTATACCCGGGACAGGGGGCACCTATGGCTACACCTTC. It is translated as CASIPGTGGTYGYTF.

This clone was seen just once. The rearrangement uses TRBV7-8 and TRBJ2-5; a possible D gene is TRBD2 (6 bases). CDR1 is SGHVS, CDR2 FQNEAQ, per germline. CDR3 length equals 18 residues. Deletions cut 5 bases from V and 2 bases from J, with 24 bases between. CDR3 in DNA: TGTGCCAGCAGCCGGCCGGGGGTCGGGCGGGGAAGACAAGAGACCCAGTACTTC. Its protein is CASSRPGVGRGRQETQYF.

This clone was detected only a few times. The V and J genes are TRBV27 and TRBJ2-2, with D unresolved. The CDR3 extends over 15 amino acids. V dropped 3 bases and J dropped 3 bases, with 11 bases sitting between them. Per germline, CDR1 MNHEY and CDR2 SMNVEV (reference sequence). In DNA form, the CDR3 reads TGTGCCAGCAGTTTGGTTTTTGCGCACACCGGGGAGCTGTTTTTT. Its translation: CASSLVFAHTGELFF.

The rearrangement uses TRBV7-2 and TRBJ1-5; 8 nucleotides align to TRBD1. Trimming cost V 5 bases and J 1 base; bases outside gene matches: 10. Germline assignment: CDR1 SGHTA and CDR2 FQGNSA. There are 17 residues in the CDR3. This chain's CDR3 is CASSPFPGGGSNQPQHF. CDR3 DNA sequence: TGTGCCAGCAGCCCGTTCCCAGGGGGCGGAAGCAATCAGCCCCAGCATTTT.

The chain recombines TRBV18 with TRBJ2-7, with 9 nucleotides matching TRBD1. V was clipped by 0 bases and J by 4 bases; unmatched bases: 4. The CDR3 loop spans 15 amino acids. In germline, CDR1 is KGHSH, CDR2 LQKENI. Written as DNA, the CDR3 is TGTGCCAGCTCACCACCGGGACAGGGTTTATACGAGCAGTACTTC. Translated, it gives CASSPPGQGLYEQYF.

This clone was detected only once. The V gene is TRBV7-9, the J gene TRBJ2-1, with a weak D call TRBD2 (5 bases). This CDR3 spans 16 amino acids. The germline CDR1 and CDR2 sequences are SEHNR and FQNEAQ (reference sequence). The V end was cut by 2 bases, the J end by 0 bases, with 11 bases between. The CDR3 protein is CASSLTGAGSYNEQFF. The DNA of the CDR3 is TGTGCCAGCAGCTTAACGGGTGCGGGCTCCTACAATGAGCAGTTCTTC.

A note on this clone: This sample includes further DNA sequences coding for the same CDR3. The chain links TRBV10-3 to TRBJ1-6; 7 positions match TRBD1. CDR1 and CDR2 (germline): ENHRY, SYGVKD. The CDR3 is 13 residues long. V lost 2 bases to trimming and J lost 9 bases; unmatched junction nucleotides: 1. CDR3 sequence (DNA): TGTGCCATCAGTGAGGACAGGGTTTCACCCCTCCACTTT. Translation: CAISEDRVSPLHF.

The chain recombines TRBV9 with TRBJ2-1, with D perhaps matching TRBD1 (5 bases). CDR1 and CDR2 (germline): SGDLS, YYNGEE. Trimming took 0 bases from V and 1 from J, leaving 11 bases between them. The CDR3 spans 16 residues. The CDR3 region has the DNA TGTGCCAGCAGCGTAGCGCAGGGAACATCCTACAATGAGCAGTTCTTC. Its translation is CASSVAQGTSYNEQFF. The full variable domain, in which reference TRBV9 and TRBJ2-1 provide the parts outside the CDR3, is DSGVTQTPKHLITATGQRVTLRCSPRSGDLSVYWYQQSLDQGLQFLIQYYNGEERAKGNILERFSAQQFPDLHSELNLSSLELGDSALYFCASSVAQGTSYNEQFFGPGTRLTVL.

The V gene is TRBV2, the J gene TRBJ2-3; 7 bases are shared with TRBD2. V was pared by 6 bases and J by 4 bases, with 7 bases of the junction left unmatched. Germline assignment: CDR1 SNHLY and CDR2 FYNNEI. This CDR3 is built from 14 residues. In DNA form, the CDR3 reads TGTGCCAGCAGGTCACAGCGGGGCTCAGATACGCAGTATTTT. The encoded protein is CASRSQRGSDTQYF.

This clone was seen a handful of times. The chain joins TRBV7-6 to TRBJ2-5; no reliable D call. The J call may be wrong; the DNA end is better matched by TRBJ2-7. Germline V lookup: CDR1 SGHVS, CDR2 FNYEAQ. The CDR3 consists of 13 residues. The CDR3 spells CASSLVGDYEQYF. DNA of the CDR3: TGTGCCAGCAGCTTAGTAGGTGACTACGAGCAGTACTTC.

The V and J genes are TRBV4-2 and TRBJ2-3; 11 bases are shared with TRBD2. The CDR3 contains 16 residues. The V gene's germline CDR1 is LGHNA and CDR2 YNFKEQ. The V gene end was trimmed by 3 bases and the J gene end by 3 bases; junction bases not matched to a gene: 5. The CDR3 spells CASSQGVAGGTDTQYF. CDR3 sequence (DNA): TGTGCCAGCAGCCAGGGAGTAGCGGGGGGGACAGATACGCAGTATTTT.

The chain is built from TRBV2 and TRBJ2-7; TRBD1 is a possible D gene (6 bases). This CDR3 is 15 amino acids long. Trimming removed 6 bases at V and 0 bases at J, with 15 bases between. Germline assignment: CDR1 SNHLY and CDR2 FYNNEI. The CDR3 DNA is TGTGCCAGCAGCCGGGACATTCCAAGCTCCTACGAGCAGTACTTC. This sequence encodes CASSRDIPSSYEQYF. Complete variable domain (other parts from reference TRBV2 and TRBJ2-7): EPEVTQTPSHQVTQMGQEVILRCVPISNHLYFYWYRQILGQKVEFLVSFYNNEISEKSEIFDDQFSVERPDGSNFTLKIRSTKLEDSAMYFCASSRDIPSSYEQYFGPGTRLTVT.

V usage is TRBV10-3 and J usage is TRBJ2-5; 10 bases line up with TRBD1. The closer fit of TRBJ2-7 to the DNA end suggests the J call may be wrong. This CDR3 spans 15 amino acids. Per germline, CDR1 ENHRY and CDR2 SYGVKD. DNA for the CDR3: TGTGCCATCAAGGAGGAGGGGACAGGGGCCTACGAGCAGTACTTC. Amino acids: CAIKEEGTGAYEQYF.

The chain carries TRBV29-1 and TRBJ2-2; D is unresolved. The CDR3 loop spans 12 amino acids. V was clipped by 7 bases and J by 4 bases, with 10 bases between them. CDR1 is SQVTM and CDR2 is ANQGSEA in the germline V gene. The DNA for the CDR3 is TGCAGCGCCCGGGTCAGCACCGGGGAGCTGTTTTTT. This translates into CSARVSTGELFF.

A few counts support this clone. The chain couples TRBV18 to TRBJ1-1; D call uncertain. V was pared by 0 bases and J by 0 bases, with 8 bases between. Per the germline V gene, CDR1 is KGHSH and CDR2 is LQKENI. The CDR3 covers 15 residues. CDR3 region: CASSPPGSLNTEAFF. In DNA form, the CDR3 reads TGTGCCAGCTCACCACCGGGCAGTCTGAACACTGAAGCTTTCTTT.

The V call is TRBV6-5, the J call TRBJ2-3; D remains ambiguous. The V and J ends lost 6 bases and 6 bases respectively, with 10 bases between them. Germline V lookup: CDR1 MNHEY, CDR2 SVGAGI. The CDR3 spans 12 residues. The CDR3 here is CASSPQADTQYF. In DNA, the CDR3 is TGTGCCAGCAGCCCGCAGGCGGATACGCAGTATTTT.

The chain joins TRBV7-8 to TRBJ2-5, with 8 nucleotides matching TRBD2. The end of the DNA is better explained by TRBJ2-7, so the J call may be wrong. The length of the CDR3 is 15 residues. The germline V gene encodes CDR1 SGHVS and CDR2 FQNEAQ. CDR3 sequence: CASSLDPGTSYEQYF. The CDR3 DNA reads TGTGCCAGCAGCTTAGATCCAGGGACTAGCTACGAGCAGTACTTC.

The chain links TRBV5-1 to TRBJ1-1, with a tentative D call TRBD1 (5 bases). The germline V gene encodes CDR1 SGHRS and CDR2 YFSETQ. The CDR3 contains 14 residues. Trimming removed 5 bases from V and 5 bases from J, with 16 bases in between. Here the CDR3 reads CASSFGLQDTEAFF. CDR3 nucleotide sequence: TGCGCCAGCAGTTTTGGGCTACAGGATACTGAAGCTTTCTTT.

The genes are TRBV21-1 and TRBJ1-1; TRBD1 is the table's D call, not checked against the DNA. TRBV21-1 is a pseudogene segment. CDR3 length equals 16 residues. The DNA for the CDR3 is TGTGCCAGCAGTGGAGGGGACAGGGTAATGAACACTGAAGCTTTCTTT. It translates to CASSGGDRVMNTEAFF.

The V gene is TRBV7-8, the J gene TRBJ2-3; 8 bases match TRBD1. Unmatched junction bases numbered 3, after V lost 5 bases and J lost 5 bases. This CDR3 has 13 amino acids. The V gene's germline CDR1 is SGHVS and CDR2 FQNEAQ. This CDR3 is CASSEDRVDTQYF. The DNA of the CDR3 is TGTGCCAGCAGCGAGGACAGGGTAGATACGCAGTATTTT.